This T cell receptor (beta chain) is from a study of OX40 agonist ivuxolimab in advanced cancers. Study-level information: The study gave patients intravenous ivuxolimab at 0.01 to 10 mg/kg every 2 weeks.

TCRdb's table, derived via immunoSEQ multiplex PCR, lists solely in-frame clones and lacks some. The sample has about 33,000 clones, around 84% seen once. The CDR3 contains 16 residues. The V gene lost 0 bases and the J gene lost 7 bases, with 17 bases spanning the gap. Germline loops: CDR1 SGHNT, CDR2 YYREEE (reference sequence). The input for sequencing was CD4+ or CD8+ T cells sorted from blood, taken in a trial of the OX40 agonist ivuxolimab. The clonotype comes from an adult with an advanced solid tumor such as melanoma, head and neck, liver or kidney cancer. The chain is built from TRBV5-4 and TRBJ2-1; D is possibly TRBD2 (6 bases). The CDR3 spells CASSLVGTPLTNEQFF. The CDR3 DNA is TGTGCCAGCAGCTTGGTTGGGACTCCCTTAACAAATGAGCAGTTCTTC.